Presented here are 31 T cell receptor beta chains from one specimen sequenced in a study of cytomegalovirus exposure and HLA in healthy donors. Both 60 Vbeta primers and 13 Jbeta primers went into the PCR. Some clones are missing from TCRdb's copy, which holds only in-frame ones; the method was immunoSEQ multiplex PCR. Of about 160,000 clones listed, around 83% are singletons. The sequencing sample was made of PBMCs. These TCRs come from a middle-aged man in good health and CMV-seropositive.

The rearrangement joins TRBV27 to TRBJ1-1; 7 bases match TRBD1. With 4 bases clipped from V and 4 bases from J, the junction kept 9 bases outside the gene matches. Germline lookup yields CDR1 MNHEY and CDR2 SMNVEV (reference sequence). CDR3 length: 15 amino acids. CDR3 residues: CASSSWAGGSTEAFF. The CDR3 DNA sequence: TGTGCCAGCAGTTCTTGGGCAGGGGGGAGCACTGAAGCTTTCTTT.

V gene TRBV4-1 combines with J gene TRBJ1-2, with TRBD1 identical over 7 bases. V gave up 4 bases and J gave up 5 bases; unmatched junction bases: 10. The CDR3 runs to 15 residues. CDR1 MGHRA and CDR2 YSYEKL come from the germline V gene. CDR3 in DNA: TGCGCCAGCAGCCCCCAGACAGGGAGTATTTATGGCTACACCTTC. It is translated as CASSPQTGSIYGYTF.

This clone was counted between two and nine times. The chain has TRBV6-1 and TRBJ1-1; 8 positions agree with TRBD1. The CDR3 runs 13 residues. The trim removed 6 bases at V and 5 bases at J, leaving 5 bases unmatched. The germline CDR1 and CDR2 sequences are MNHNS and SASEGT. The DNA for the CDR3 is TGTGCCAGCAGGAACAGGGGGGGGACTGAAGCTTTCTTT. This sequence encodes CASRNRGGTEAFF.

Notes on this clone: Germline is not matched at one junction end, which may reflect a read error. The V and J genes are TRBV7-9 and TRBJ2-2; TRBD2 agrees at 9 bases. Germline V lookup: CDR1 SEHNR, CDR2 FQNEAQ (reference sequence). CDR3 length: 16 residues. The CDR3 reads CSSSLEGGGASGELFF. In DNA form, the CDR3 reads TGTTCCAGCAGCTTAGAAGGCGGGGGGGCCTCCGGGGAGCTGTTTTTT.

This rearrangement joins TRBV6-6 to TRBJ2-7, with a tentative D call TRBD1 (6 bases). V shed 0 bases and J shed 6 bases, with 9 bases lying between them. Germline CDR1 and CDR2: MNHNY and SVGAGI (reference sequence). This CDR3 comprises 13 residues. DNA of the CDR3: TGTGCCAGCAGTTACTCCGGACAGCCCGAGCAGTACTTC. Protein sequence: CASSYSGQPEQYF.

This clone was observed a few times. The rearrangement links TRBV5-1 to TRBJ1-1, with D unclear. The V and J ends lost 3 bases and 0 bases respectively, with 12 bases between them. This CDR3 is 15 amino acids long. Germline loops: CDR1 SGHRS, CDR2 YFSETQ. In nucleotides, the CDR3 is TGCGCCAGCAGCTATGCGGGAGACATGAACACTGAAGCTTTCTTT. Amino acids: CASSYAGDMNTEAFF.

V gene TRBV7-9 combines with J gene TRBJ1-5, with TRBD1 matching 12 bases. Germline V CDR1 and CDR2: SEHNR, FQNEAQ (reference sequence). The CDR3 is made up of 14 amino acids. The ends lost 3 bases at V and 6 bases at J; junction bases unmatched: 0. CDR3 nucleotide sequence: TGTGCCAGCAGCTTGGGACAGGGGGCTCAGCCCCAGCATTTT. Translation gives CASSLGQGAQPQHF.

This chain links TRBV29-1 with TRBJ2-2; 8 bases map to TRBD1. The CDR3 contains 14 residues. J lost 2 bases, V lost 3 bases, and 2 bases had no gene match. Per the germline V gene, CDR1 is SQVTM and CDR2 is ANQGSEA. Written as DNA, the CDR3 is TGCAGCGTTGATGACAGGGGTAACACCGGGGAGCTGTTTTTT. This sequence encodes CSVDDRGNTGELFF.

Details on this clone: The same CDR3 also results from other DNA sequences found in this sample. The chain is built from TRBV7-3 and TRBJ1-1; 9 nucleotides match TRBD1. Germline CDR1 is SGHTA and CDR2 is FQGTGA. This CDR3 has 15 residues. The CDR3 sequence: CPQPRDRAMNTEAFF. The CDR3 region has the DNA TGTCCGCAGCCTCGGGACAGGGCAATGAACACTGAAGCTTTCTTT.

The rearrangement uses TRBV4-2 and TRBJ1-4, with TRBD1 identical over 7 bases. CDR1 LGHNA and CDR2 YNFKEQ come from the germline V gene. Trimming took 1 base from V and 8 from J; bases not matched to a gene: 10. This CDR3 has 16 amino acids. The CDR3 DNA reads as TGTGCCAGCAGCCAAGTCGTACCACAGGGGTTGGAAAAACTGTTTTTT. Residues: CASSQVVPQGLEKLFF.

The rearrangement uses TRBV9 and TRBJ2-1, with D possibly matching TRBD2 (5 bases). The V gene lost 0 bases and the J gene lost 2 bases, with 6 bases spanning the gap. Germline values: CDR1 SGDLS, CDR2 YYNGEE. The CDR3 length is 14 residues. The CDR3 DNA is TGTGCCAGCAGCGTAGAAGCGGCCTACAATGAGCAGTTCTTC. Translating gives CASSVEAAYNEQFF.

This chain links TRBV19 with TRBJ1-5, with 8 positions matching TRBD1. Germline V lookup: CDR1 LNHDA, CDR2 SQIVND (reference sequence). V trimming: 6 bases; J trimming: 7 bases; junction bases outside the gene matches: 14. This CDR3 contains 16 residues. The CDR3 region is CASRIVQGERRQPQHF. CDR3 DNA sequence: TGTGCCAGTAGAATCGTACAGGGGGAGCGTCGCCAGCCCCAGCATTTT.

CDR3 bases: TGTGCCAGCACCTTTGACGCGTCAGGTAATTACGAGCAGTACTTC. Its protein is CASTFDASGNYEQYF. This chain joins TRBV27 and TRBJ2-7, with D unclear. V lost 7 bases and J lost 4, with 20 bases in between. Germline V gene lookup returns CDR1 MNHEY and CDR2 SMNVEV (reference sequence). CDR3 length: 15 residues.

The chain employs TRBV7-2 and TRBJ1-1; 7 bases match TRBD1. This CDR3 contains 16 residues. CDR1 is SGHTA and CDR2 is FQGNSA in the germline V gene. J lost 4 bases, V lost 5 bases, and 13 bases had no gene match. For the CDR3, the DNA is TGTGCCAGCAGCCCCGGGACAGCAAGCCCCGGCACTGAAGCTTTCTTT. Translation: CASSPGTASPGTEAFF. Full variable domain (rest looked up from reference TRBV7-2 and TRBJ1-1): GAGVSQSPSNKVTEKGKDVELRCDPISGHTALYWYRQSLGQGLEFLIYFQGNSAPDKSGLPSDRFSAERTGGSVSTLTIQRTQQEDSAVYLCASSPGTASPGTEAFFGQGTRLTVV.

The chain joins TRBV30 to TRBJ1-2, with D possibly matching TRBD1 (5 bases). V gave up 0 bases and J gave up 4 bases, with 15 bases separating them. The CDR3 is 15 amino acids. Germline V gene lookup returns CDR1 GTSNPN and CDR2 SVGIG (reference sequence). DNA for the CDR3: TGTGCCTGGAGTGTTATTCATGGGGCGGTCTATGGCTACACCTTC. It specifies CAWSVIHGAVYGYTF.

The chain couples TRBV10-3 to TRBJ2-2, with D unclear. The CDR3 runs 13 residues. Trimming stripped 5 bases from V and 9 bases from J, with 13 bases between. In germline, CDR1 is ENHRY, CDR2 SYGVKD. The CDR3 region is CAISTMGARELFF. The CDR3 DNA reads as TGTGCCATCAGTACCATGGGCGCCAGGGAGCTGTTTTTT.

V and J are TRBV4-3 and TRBJ1-6; D not resolved. This CDR3 spans 15 amino acids. The germline gives CDR1 LGHNA, CDR2 YSLEER. Trimming took off 4 bases at V and 8 bases at J, with 15 bases between the two ends. The CDR3, as DNA: TGCGCCAGCAGCCCCCGCGGAGGGTCCGATTCACCCCTCCACTTT. Its translation: CASSPRGGSDSPLHF.

J is TRBJ2-1 and V is TRBV29-1; D perhaps matches TRBD2 (6 bases). Trimming removed 4 bases at V and 1 base at J, with 11 bases between. CDR1 SQVTM and CDR2 ANQGSEA come from the germline V gene. The CDR3 spans 14 residues. CDR3 sequence: CSVARGGSYNEQFF. The DNA for the CDR3 is TGCAGCGTTGCAAGGGGAGGTTCCTACAATGAGCAGTTCTTC.

This clone was observed a few times. This chain connects TRBV7-9 to TRBJ2-7; a weak D match, TRBD1 (7 bases). Germline lookup yields CDR1 SEHNR and CDR2 FQNEAQ (reference sequence). This CDR3 has 16 residues. Trimming took off 2 bases at V and 4 bases at J, with 18 bases between the two ends. The CDR3 DNA sequence: TGTGCCAGCAGCTTAAATGGGCGGGACAGAAAATACGAGCAGTACTTC. Its translation: CASSLNGRDRKYEQYF.

This clone was seen a few times. The V gene is TRBV7-2, the J gene TRBJ2-5, with a weak D call TRBD2 (6 bases). The V gene's germline CDR1 is SGHTA and CDR2 FQGNSA. The V end was cut by 5 bases, the J end by 11 bases, with 18 bases between. The CDR3 has 13 amino acids. DNA of the CDR3: TGTGCCAGCAGCACTCCCCAGGGCGGGGAGCAGTACTTC. It yields the protein CASSTPQGGEQYF.

The table lists this clone with a count of one. The J gene is TRBJ2-7, the V gene TRBV7-6, with 8 positions matching TRBD1. With 5 bases clipped from V and 5 bases from J, the junction kept 8 bases outside the gene matches. Germline CDR1 SGHVS, CDR2 FNYEAQ. The CDR3 is 14 residues long. The CDR3: CASSPTGEHNEQYF. The CDR3 DNA follows: TGTGCCAGCAGCCCGACAGGGGAGCACAACGAGCAGTACTTC. The variable domain in full, completed from reference TRBV7-6 and TRBJ2-7, reads GAGVSQSPRYKVTKRGQDVALRCDPISGHVSLYWYRQALGQGPEFLTYFNYEAQQDKSGLPNDRFSAERPEGSISTLTIQRTEQRDSAMYRCASSPTGEHNEQYFGPGTRLTVT.

The chain couples TRBV9 to TRBJ2-1; the D is unclear. The CDR3 consists of 13 residues. The germline CDR1 and CDR2 sequences are SGDLS and YYNGEE. The V gene lost 0 bases and the J gene lost 3 bases, with 4 bases spanning the gap. CDR3 amino acids: CASSVAFYNEQFF. The CDR3 bases are TGTGCCAGCAGCGTAGCATTCTACAATGAGCAGTTCTTC.

The chain employs TRBV19 and TRBJ1-1, with D possibly being TRBD1 (6 bases). CDR1 and CDR2 (germline): LNHDA, SQIVND (reference sequence). The CDR3 length is 11 residues. Trimming took off 5 bases at V and 5 bases at J, with 6 bases between the two ends. CDR3 nucleotide sequence: TGTGCCAGTAGTGACAGGACTGAAGCTTTCTTT. Translating gives CASSDRTEAFF.

A remark on this clone: The germline gene is not matched at one end of the junction; a read error may be the cause. The gene calls are TRBV7-9 and TRBJ1-1, with D perhaps matching TRBD1 (5 bases). Germline values: CDR1 SEHNR, CDR2 FQNEAQ (reference sequence). The CDR3 extends over 13 amino acids. The CDR3 nucleotides read TGTTCCAGCAGTAGGGGCTTGAACACTGAAGCTTTCTTT. Protein sequence: CSSSRGLNTEAFF.

The gene calls are TRBV10-3 and TRBJ2-2; 8 positions agree with TRBD2. The ends lost 9 bases at V and 4 bases at J; junction bases unmatched: 10. This CDR3 has 15 residues. Germline V lookup: CDR1 ENHRY, CDR2 SYGVKD. CDR3 sequence (DNA): TGTGCCATTCGCGCGGGGGGAGGTATCACCGGGGAGCTGTTTTTT. Translation gives CAIRAGGGITGELFF.

Note on this clone: An end of the junction differs from the germline gene, which may be a read error. The J gene is TRBJ1-1, the V gene TRBV7-9; possibly TRBD1 for D (5 bases). In germline, CDR1 is SEHNR, CDR2 FQNEAQ (reference sequence). This CDR3 comprises 14 residues. CDR3 residues: CSSSLGAKGRGAFF. CDR3 DNA sequence: TGTTCCAGCAGCTTAGGGGCGAAAGGTCGGGGAGCTTTCTTT.

The chain couples TRBV4-1 to TRBJ2-1, with 12 bases matching TRBD2. CDR1 MGHRA and CDR2 YSYEKL come from the germline V gene. CDR3 length equals 15 residues. Unmatched junction bases numbered 1, after V lost 2 bases and J lost 5 bases. In DNA, the CDR3 is TGCGCCAGCAGCCAACGGACTAGCGGGGACAATGAGCAGTTCTTC. Encoded protein: CASSQRTSGDNEQFF.

This clone was seen a handful of times. The V gene is TRBV5-1, the J gene TRBJ2-7; 7 nucleotides line up with TRBD1. V was clipped by 4 bases and J by 2 bases; unmatched bases: 6. Germline V gene lookup returns CDR1 SGHRS and CDR2 YFSETQ. This CDR3 is built from 14 residues. The CDR3 DNA reads as TGCGCCAGCAGCGAGGGACAGTCTACCTACGAGCAGTACTTC. It is translated as CASSEGQSTYEQYF.

This chain joins TRBV29-1 and TRBJ1-2; D not certain. Deletions cut 7 bases from V and 4 bases from J, with 13 bases between. Germline CDR1 SQVTM, CDR2 ANQGSEA. The CDR3 totals 12 residues. For the CDR3, the DNA is TGCAGCGAGGACTCCTTTCCCTATGGCTACACCTTC. Protein sequence: CSEDSFPYGYTF.

This clone occurred once. The chain combines TRBV7-9 with TRBJ2-1, with D possibly being TRBD1 (6 bases). Germline V gives CDR1 SEHNR, CDR2 FQNEAQ (reference sequence). The V end lost 5 bases, the J end lost 14 bases, and 19 bases lay between the germline ends. The CDR3 runs 13 residues. CDR3 residues: CASSLTQGSEEFF. As DNA, the CDR3 is TGTGCCAGCAGCCTGACACAGGGCTCGGAGGAGTTCTTC.

The V gene is TRBV12-5, the J gene TRBJ2-5; 11 bases match TRBD1. CDR3 length: 15 residues. Trimming took 6 bases from V and 4 from J; bases not matched to a gene: 7. The germline V gene has CDR1 LGHNT and CDR2 FRNRAP. The CDR3 is CASGRSGTGGETQYF. The CDR3 coding sequence is TGTGCTAGTGGCCGATCCGGGACAGGGGGAGAGACCCAGTACTTC.